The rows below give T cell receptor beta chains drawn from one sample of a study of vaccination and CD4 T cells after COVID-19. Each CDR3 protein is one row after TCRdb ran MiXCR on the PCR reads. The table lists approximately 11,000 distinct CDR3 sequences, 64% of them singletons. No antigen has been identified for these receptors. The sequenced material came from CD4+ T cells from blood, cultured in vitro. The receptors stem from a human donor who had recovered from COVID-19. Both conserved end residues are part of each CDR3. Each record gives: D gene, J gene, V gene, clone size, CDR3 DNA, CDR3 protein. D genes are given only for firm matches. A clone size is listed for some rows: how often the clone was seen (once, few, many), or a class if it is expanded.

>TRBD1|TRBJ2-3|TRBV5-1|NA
TGCGCCAGCAGCGACAGGGGAGGAGATACGCAGTATTTT
CASSDRGGDTQYF
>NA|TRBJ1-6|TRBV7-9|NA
TGTGCCAGCAGCTTAGACGGGACGGCCAATAATTCACCCCTCCACTTT
CASSLDGTANNSPLHF
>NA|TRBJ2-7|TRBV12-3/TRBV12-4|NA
TGTGCCAGCAGTTTGGAAATCTACGAGCAGTACTTC
CASSLEIYEQYF
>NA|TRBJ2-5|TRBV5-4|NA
TGTGCCAGCAGCTTAGACCCCGACCAAGAGACCCAGTACTTC
CASSLDPDQETQYF
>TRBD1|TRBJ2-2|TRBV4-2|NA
TGTGCCAGCAGCGAAGGGGACAGGAGGAACACCGGGGAGCTGTTTTTT
CASSEGDRRNTGELFF
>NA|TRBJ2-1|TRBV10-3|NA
TGTGCCATCAGCAACCTCGATGAGCAGTTCTTC
CAISNLDEQFF
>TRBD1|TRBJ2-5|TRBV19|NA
TGTGCCAGTAGCACGACAGGGGCGCGGGAGACCCAGTACTTC
CASSTTGARETQYF
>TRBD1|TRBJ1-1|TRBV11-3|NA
TGTGCCAGCAGCGCCGGGGGACAGGGGGGGACTGAAGCTTTCTTT
CASSAGGQGGTEAFF
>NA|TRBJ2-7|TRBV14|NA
TGTGCCAGCAGCCAAGATATGTCAACTAGGGAGCAGTACTTC
CASSQDMSTREQYF
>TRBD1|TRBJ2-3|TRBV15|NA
TGTGCCACCAGCAGAGTTGTAGGGGGCGGAACAGATACGCAGTATTTT
CATSRVVGGGTDTQYF
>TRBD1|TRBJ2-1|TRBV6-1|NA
TGTGCCAGCAGTGCAGGGGGAAGGGGATACAATGAGCAGTTCTTC
CASSAGGRGYNEQFF
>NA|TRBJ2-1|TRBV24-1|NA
TGTGCCACCGGAAAGAGGGGAGGCGATGAGCAGTTCTTC
CATGKRGGDEQFF
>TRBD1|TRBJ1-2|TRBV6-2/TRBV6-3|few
TGTGCCAGCAGCCTGGGACAGAAAGCTAACTATGGCTACACCTTC
CASSLGQKANYGYTF
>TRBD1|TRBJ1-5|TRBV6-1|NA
TGTGCCAGCAGGCCAGGGACAGCCAGCAGTCAGCCCCAGCATTTT
CASRPGTASSQPQHF
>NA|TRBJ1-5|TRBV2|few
TGTGCCAGCAGGATTGACAATAGCAATCAGCCCCAGCATTTT
CASRIDNSNQPQHF